The sequence of this TCR beta chain was determined in a study of graft-versus-host responses after intestinal transplantation. Study overall: Recipients obtained multivisceral, liver-intestinal, or isolated intestinal transplants. Induction using anti-thymocyte globulin, followed by tacrolimus and steroids for about three years, was given to all recipients.

This clone is large. Its target is not known. Generated by immunoSEQ multiplex PCR, the TCRdb table keeps only in-frame clones and is missing some. The repertoire holds about 85,000 clones, with less than 95% as singletons. The V and J ends lost 0 bases and 5 bases respectively, with 5 bases between them. Per the germline V gene, CDR1 is GTSNPN and CDR2 is SVGIG (reference sequence). This CDR3 has 12 amino acids. Study results and limitations: Marrow from the recipient contained GvH clones, some of which had appeared first in ileum or blood.

The sequence derives from a human donor who was the organ donor for an intestinal transplant. Source: unstimulated CD8+ T cells sorted from spleen or lymph node cells, taken before transplant. The chain joins TRBV30 to TRBJ1-5, with D uncertain. The chain's CDR3 is CAWSVPDQPQHF. CDR3 coding DNA: TGTGCCTGGAGTGTACCTGATCAGCCCCAGCATTTT.